Reported below is one T cell receptor beta chain. Its antigen is undetermined. V trimming: 5 bases; J trimming: 2 bases; junction bases outside the gene matches: 6. From germline, CDR1 is SEHNR and CDR2 FQNEAQ (reference sequence). This CDR3 contains 16 residues. These data are taken from a study of cytomegalovirus exposure and HLA in healthy donors. Study outcomes and limitations: 16,951 TCR beta sequences were associated with HLA alleles at 0.05 false discovery rate in a later analysis. In a later analysis, across HLA loci, associated TCR counts were highest for DRB1, lowest for HLA-C.

Primers for the PCR totalled 60 Vbeta and 13 Jbeta. Clones were sequenced by immunoSEQ multiplex PCR, and TCRdb holds only the in-frame ones, with some missing. The sample has 140,000 to 150,000 clones, almost 80% seen once. The chain uses TRBV7-9 and TRBJ1-4, with 9 bases matching TRBD1. The clonotype was recovered from a woman aged 40 to 50 in good health and CMV-seropositive. Sequenced: PBMCs. The CDR3 sequence is CASSPQGAFTNEKLFF. The CDR3 region has the DNA TGTGCCAGCAGCCCACAGGGGGCGTTCACTAATGAAAAACTGTTTTTT.